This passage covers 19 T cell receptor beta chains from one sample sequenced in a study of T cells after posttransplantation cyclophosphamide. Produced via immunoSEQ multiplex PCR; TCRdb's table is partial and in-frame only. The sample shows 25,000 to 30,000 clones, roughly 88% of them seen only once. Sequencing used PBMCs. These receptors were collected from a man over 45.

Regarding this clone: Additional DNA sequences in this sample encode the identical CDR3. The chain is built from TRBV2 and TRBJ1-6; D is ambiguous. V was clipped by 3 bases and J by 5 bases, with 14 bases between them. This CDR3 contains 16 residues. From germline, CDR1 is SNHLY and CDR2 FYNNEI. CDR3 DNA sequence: TGTGCCAGCAGTGACGTTTTTCTGGGAGATAATTCACCCCTCCACTTT. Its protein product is CASSDVFLGDNSPLHF.

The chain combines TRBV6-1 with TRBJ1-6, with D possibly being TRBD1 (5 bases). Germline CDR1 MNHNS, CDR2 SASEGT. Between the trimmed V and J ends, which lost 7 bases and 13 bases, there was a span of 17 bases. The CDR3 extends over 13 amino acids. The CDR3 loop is CASKLTGYEPLHF. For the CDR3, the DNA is TGTGCCAGCAAGTTAACAGGATACGAGCCCCTCCACTTT.

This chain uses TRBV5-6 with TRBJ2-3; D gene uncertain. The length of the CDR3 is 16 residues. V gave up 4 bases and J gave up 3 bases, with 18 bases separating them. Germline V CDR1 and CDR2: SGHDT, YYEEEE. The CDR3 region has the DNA TGTGCCAGCAGCACCCTAGGCGGATCGGGTACAGATACGCAGTATTTT. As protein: CASSTLGGSGTDTQYF.

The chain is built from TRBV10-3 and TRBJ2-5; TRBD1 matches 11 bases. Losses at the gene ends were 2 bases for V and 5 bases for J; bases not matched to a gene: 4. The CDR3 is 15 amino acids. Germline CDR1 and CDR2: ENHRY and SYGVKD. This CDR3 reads CAISEKDRGPETQYF. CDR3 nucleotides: TGTGCCATCAGTGAGAAGGACAGGGGGCCTGAGACCCAGTACTTC.

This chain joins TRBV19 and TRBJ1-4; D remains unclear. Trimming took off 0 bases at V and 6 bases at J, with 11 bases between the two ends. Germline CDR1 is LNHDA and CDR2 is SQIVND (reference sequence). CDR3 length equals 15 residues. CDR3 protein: CASSIDLGRDEKLFF. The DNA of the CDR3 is TGTGCCAGTAGTATAGATCTCGGTCGGGATGAAAAACTGTTTTTT. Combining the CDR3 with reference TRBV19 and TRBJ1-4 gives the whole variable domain DGGITQSPKYLFRKEGQNVTLSCEQNLNHDAMYWYRQDPGQGLRLIYYSQIVNDFQKGDIAEGYSVSREKKESFPLTVTSAQKNPTAFYLCASSIDLGRDEKLFFGSGTQLSVL.

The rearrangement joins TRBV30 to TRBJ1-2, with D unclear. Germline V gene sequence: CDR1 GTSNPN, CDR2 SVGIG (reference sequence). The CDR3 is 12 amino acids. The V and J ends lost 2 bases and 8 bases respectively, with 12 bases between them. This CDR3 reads CAWSSFRRGYTF. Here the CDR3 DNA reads TGTGCCTGGAGTTCTTTTCGTCGGGGCTACACCTTC.

The CDR3 loop reads CSVLQGRIQAFF. The CDR3 DNA reads as TGCAGCGTTTTACAGGGGAGAATTCAAGCTTTCTTT. V usage is TRBV29-1 and J usage is TRBJ1-1, with 7 bases fitting TRBD1. The length of the CDR3 is 12 residues. The ends lost 5 bases at V and 9 bases at J; junction bases unmatched: 9. CDR1 and CDR2 (germline): SQVTM, ANQGSEA.

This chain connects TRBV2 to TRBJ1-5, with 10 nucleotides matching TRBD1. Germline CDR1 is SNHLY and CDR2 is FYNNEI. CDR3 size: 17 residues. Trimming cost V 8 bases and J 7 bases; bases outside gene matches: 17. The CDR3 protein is CASARAVSSTGGQPQHF. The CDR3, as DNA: TGTGCCAGCGCTAGGGCGGTCTCTTCGACAGGGGGCCAGCCCCAGCATTTT.

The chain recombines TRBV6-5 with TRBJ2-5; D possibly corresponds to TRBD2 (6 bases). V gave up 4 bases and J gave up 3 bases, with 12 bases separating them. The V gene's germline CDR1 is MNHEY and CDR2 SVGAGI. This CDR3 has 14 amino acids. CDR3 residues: CASSFGRREETQYF. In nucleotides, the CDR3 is TGTGCCAGCAGTTTCGGACGGAGGGAAGAGACCCAGTACTTC.

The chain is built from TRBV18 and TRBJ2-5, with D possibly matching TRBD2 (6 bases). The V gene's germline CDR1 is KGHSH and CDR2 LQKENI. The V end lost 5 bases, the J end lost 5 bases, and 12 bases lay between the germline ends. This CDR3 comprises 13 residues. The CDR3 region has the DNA TGTGCCAGCTCATCGTACCGGGGGGAGACCCAGTACTTC. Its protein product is CASSSYRGETQYF. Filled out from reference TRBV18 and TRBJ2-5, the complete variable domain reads NAGVMQNPRHLVRRRGQEARLRCSPMKGHSHVYWYRQLPEEGLKFMVYLQKENIIDESGMPKERFSAEFPKEGPSILRIQQVVRGDSAAYFCASSSYRGETQYFGPGTRLLVL.

Written as DNA, the CDR3 is TGTGCCAGCAGCTTCCGGACAGGGGAGCTGTTTTTT. Amino acid sequence: CASSFRTGELFF. The gene calls are TRBV7-9 and TRBJ2-2; D is perhaps TRBD1 (5 bases). Germline V gene data show CDR1 as SEHNR and CDR2 as FQNEAQ (reference sequence). V shed 3 bases and J shed 8 bases, with 7 bases lying between them. This CDR3 is 12 amino acids long. Together with reference TRBV7-9 and TRBJ2-2, the CDR3 gives the full variable domain: DTGVSQNPRHKITKRGQNVTFRCDPISEHNRLYWYRQTLGQGPEFLTYFQNEAQLEKSRLLSDRFSAERPKGSFSTLEIQRTEQGDSAMYLCASSFRTGELFFGEGSRLTVL.

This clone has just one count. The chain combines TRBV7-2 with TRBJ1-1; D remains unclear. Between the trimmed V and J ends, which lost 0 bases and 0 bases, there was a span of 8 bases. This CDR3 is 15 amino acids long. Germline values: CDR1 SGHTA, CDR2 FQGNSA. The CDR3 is CASSLAVAVNTEAFF. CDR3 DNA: TGTGCCAGCAGCTTAGCTGTGGCGGTGAACACTGAAGCTTTCTTT. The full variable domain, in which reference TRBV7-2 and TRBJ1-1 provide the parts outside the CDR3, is GAGVSQSPSNKVTEKGKDVELRCDPISGHTALYWYRQSLGQGLEFLIYFQGNSAPDKSGLPSDRFSAERTGGSVSTLTIQRTQQEDSAVYLCASSLAVAVNTEAFFGQGTRLTVV.

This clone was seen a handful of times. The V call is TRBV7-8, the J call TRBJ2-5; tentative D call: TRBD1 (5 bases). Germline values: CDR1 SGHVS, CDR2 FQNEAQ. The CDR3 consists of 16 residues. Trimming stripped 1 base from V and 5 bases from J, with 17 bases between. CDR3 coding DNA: TGTGCCAGCAGCTTAGGGGGTGGGGCCGGATATGAGACCCAGTACTTC. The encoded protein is CASSLGGGAGYETQYF.

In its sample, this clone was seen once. The CDR3 spells CASKDRNTEAFF. The CDR3 bases are TGTGCCAGCAAAGACAGGAACACTGAAGCTTTCTTT. V is TRBV5-4 and J is TRBJ1-1; maybe TRBD1 (5 bases). CDR1 is SGHNT and CDR2 is YYREEE in the germline V gene (reference sequence). The V gene lost 6 bases and the J gene lost 1 base, with 7 bases spanning the gap. The CDR3 sequence is 12 residues long. The complete variable domain, with remaining parts taken from reference TRBV5-4 and TRBJ1-1, reads ETGVTQSPTHLIKTRGQQVTLRCSSQSGHNTVSWYQQALGQGPQFIFQYYREEENGRGNFPPRFSGLQFPNYSSELNVNALELDDSALYLCASKDRNTEAFFGQGTRLTVV.

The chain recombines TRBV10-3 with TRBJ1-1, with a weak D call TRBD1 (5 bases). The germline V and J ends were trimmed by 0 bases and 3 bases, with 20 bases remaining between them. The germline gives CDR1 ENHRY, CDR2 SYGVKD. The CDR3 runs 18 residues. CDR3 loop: CAISESNLSTGHDTEAFF. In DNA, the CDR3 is TGTGCCATCAGTGAGTCGAATTTGTCTACAGGTCACGACACTGAAGCTTTCTTT.

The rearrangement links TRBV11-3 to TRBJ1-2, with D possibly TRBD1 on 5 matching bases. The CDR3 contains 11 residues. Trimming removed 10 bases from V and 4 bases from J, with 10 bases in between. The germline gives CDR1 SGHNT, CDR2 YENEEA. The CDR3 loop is CATGNSYGYTF. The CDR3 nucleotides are TGTGCCACAGGGAACTCCTATGGCTACACCTTC.

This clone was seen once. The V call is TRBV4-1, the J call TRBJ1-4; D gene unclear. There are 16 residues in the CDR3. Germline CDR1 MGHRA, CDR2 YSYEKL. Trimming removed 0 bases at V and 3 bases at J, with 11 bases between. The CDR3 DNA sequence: TGCGCCAGCAGCCAAGATAATTGGGAGGCTAATGAAAAACTGTTTTTT. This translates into CASSQDNWEANEKLFF.

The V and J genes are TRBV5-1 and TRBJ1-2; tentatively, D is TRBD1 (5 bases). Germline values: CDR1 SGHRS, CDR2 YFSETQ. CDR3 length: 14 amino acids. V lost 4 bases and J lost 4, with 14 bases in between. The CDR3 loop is CASSVNTGTYGYTF. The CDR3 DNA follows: TGCGCCAGCAGCGTAAATACAGGAACCTATGGCTACACCTTC.

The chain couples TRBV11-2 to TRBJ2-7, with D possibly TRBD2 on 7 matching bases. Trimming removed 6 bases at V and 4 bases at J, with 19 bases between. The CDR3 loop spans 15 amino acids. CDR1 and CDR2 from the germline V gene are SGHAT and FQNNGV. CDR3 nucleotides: TGTGCCAGCAGGCCTAATAGGGGGGGCGGGTACGAGCAGTACTTC. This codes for CASRPNRGGGYEQYF.